The 24 T cell receptor beta chains below were found in one sample sequenced in a study of blood T cell repertoires in COVID-19. Clones were sequenced by immunoSEQ multiplex PCR, and TCRdb holds only the in-frame ones, with some missing. The sample records approximately 210,000 clones, 84% being singletons. The sequencing sample was made of peripheral blood. These receptors originate from a woman aged 50 to 60 with active or convalescent COVID-19.

The chain joins TRBV3-1 (or the pseudogene TRBV3-2) to TRBJ2-5, with 7 bases that match TRBD2. The CDR3 covers 15 residues. V trimming: 3 bases; J trimming: 2 bases; junction bases outside the gene matches: 6. Germline V gene lookup returns CDR1 LGHDT and CDR2 YNNKEL (reference sequence). The CDR3 DNA follows: TGTGCCAGCAGCCAGGGGACTATTCTTCAAGAGACCCAGTACTTC. Translation gives CASSQGTILQETQYF.

The rearrangement joins TRBV2 to TRBJ1-2; D gene unclear. The CDR3 loop spans 16 amino acids. V lost 6 bases, J lost 2 bases, and 19 bases lay in between. Germline CDR1 and CDR2: SNHLY and FYNNEI. The CDR3 sequence: CASSDQRGRPNYGYTF. The DNA of the CDR3 is TGTGCCAGCAGCGACCAGAGAGGGAGACCCAACTATGGCTACACCTTC.

The chain employs TRBV6-1 and TRBJ2-6, with a weak D call TRBD2 (6 bases). CDR3 length equals 17 residues. Germline lookup yields CDR1 MNHNS and CDR2 SASEGT. Trimming stripped 3 bases from V and 2 bases from J, with 14 bases between. Written as DNA, the CDR3 is TGTGCCAGCAGTGATCAGGGACTTTTCCCTGGGGCCAACGTCCTGACTTTC. Translating it yields CASSDQGLFPGANVLTF.

V usage is TRBV5-4 and J usage is TRBJ1-1; maybe TRBD1 (5 bases). Trimming stripped 4 bases from V and 0 bases from J, with 16 bases between. This CDR3 has 16 amino acids. From germline, CDR1 is SGHNT and CDR2 YYREEE (reference sequence). The CDR3 region is CASSLRRGTLNTEAFF. Written as DNA, the CDR3 is TGTGCCAGCAGCCTTAGACGCGGGACCTTGAACACTGAAGCTTTCTTT.

This sequence joins TRBV5-4 and TRBJ2-7; weak D call: TRBD2 (6 bases). V lost 1 base and J 10 bases, leaving 12 bases between the germline ends. The CDR3 is 12 amino acids. Germline V gene data show CDR1 as SGHNT and CDR2 as YYREEE (reference sequence). The CDR3 reads CASSLLGGKQYV. The CDR3 DNA follows: TGTGCCAGCAGCTTGCTGGGGGGAAAACAGTACGTC.

The genes are TRBV4-1 and TRBJ1-1, with TRBD1 identical over 8 bases. The germline gives CDR1 MGHRA, CDR2 YSYEKL. This CDR3 is built from 18 residues. With 3 bases clipped from V and 2 bases from J, the junction kept 14 bases outside the gene matches. The CDR3 DNA reads as TGCGCCAGCAGCCACCTGCCAGGGGGCTTGTGGGGAAACACTGAAGCTTTCTTT. Amino acids: CASSHLPGGLWGNTEAFF.

This chain joins TRBV5-1 and TRBJ1-4; 9 bases align to TRBD1. The CDR3 runs 15 residues. Per the germline V gene, CDR1 is SGHRS and CDR2 is YFSETQ. V was clipped by 4 bases and J by 5 bases; unmatched bases: 6. CDR3 coding DNA: TGCGCCAGCAGCCAAGGGACAGGGAGCAATGAAAAACTGTTTTTT. Its protein product is CASSQGTGSNEKLFF.

The chain combines TRBV29-1 with TRBJ1-5; a weak D match, TRBD1 (5 bases). The CDR3 covers 16 residues. Trimming cost V 4 bases and J 2 bases, with 18 bases left between them. CDR1 and CDR2 from the germline V gene are SQVTM and ANQGSEA. The CDR3 DNA reads as TGCAGCGTTGGGGAGGACGGACGGGGCGGCAATCAGCCCCAGCATTTT. Translating gives CSVGEDGRGGNQPQHF. Full variable domain (missing parts from reference TRBV29-1 and TRBJ1-5): SAVISQKPSRDICQRGTSLTIQCQVDSQVTMMFWYRQQPGQSLTLIATANQGSEATYESGFVIDKFPISRPNLTFSTLTVSNMSPEDSSIYLCSVGEDGRGGNQPQHFGDGTRLSIL.

This chain connects TRBV5-4 to TRBJ2-5; no firm D call. V was cut by 4 bases and J by 1 base, with 2 bases left in between. Germline V lookup: CDR1 SGHNT, CDR2 YYREEE (reference sequence). This CDR3 spans 11 amino acids. The CDR3 protein is CASSLQETQYF. CDR3 DNA: TGTGCCAGCAGCCTCCAAGAGACCCAGTACTTC.

The chain joins TRBV2 to TRBJ2-5; 9 bases align to TRBD1. The germline gives CDR1 SNHLY, CDR2 FYNNEI. There are 14 residues in the CDR3. Unmatched junction bases numbered 1, after V lost 0 bases and J lost 5 bases. CDR3 in amino acids: CASSEAGTGETQYF. CDR3 sequence (DNA): TGTGCCAGCAGTGAAGCGGGGACAGGGGAGACCCAGTACTTC.

The chain recombines TRBV5-1 with TRBJ1-3, with D maybe TRBD1 (5 bases). V lost 4 bases and J 0 bases, leaving 14 bases between the germline ends. CDR3 length: 16 amino acids. The germline CDR1 and CDR2 sequences are SGHRS and YFSETQ. In DNA form, the CDR3 reads TGCGCCAGCAGCCCGGACATTCTCCTCTCTGGAAACACCATATATTTT. Residues: CASSPDILLSGNTIYF.

This chain connects TRBV5-1 to TRBJ2-1, with 10 bases identical to TRBD2. This CDR3 region has 17 residues. J gave up 1 base and V 0 bases, and 4 bases lay outside the gene matches. The germline gives CDR1 SGHRS, CDR2 YFSETQ. The CDR3 nucleotides are TGCGCCAGCAGCTTGGGTGTACTAGCGGGGTCCTACAATGAGCAGTTCTTC. This gives the protein CASSLGVLAGSYNEQFF.

This chain uses TRBV18 with TRBJ1-1; 7 positions match TRBD1. The CDR3 totals 15 residues. V dropped 6 bases and J dropped 4; count of bases not matched to a gene: 11. Looked up from germline, CDR1 is KGHSH and CDR2 is LQKENI. CDR3: CASSGNRQGGTEAFF. CDR3 nucleotides: TGTGCCAGCTCCGGAAACCGACAGGGAGGCACTGAAGCTTTCTTT.

The chain employs TRBV5-5 and TRBJ1-4; D gene ambiguous. V shed 4 bases and J shed 7 bases, with 14 bases lying between them. Per the germline V gene, CDR1 is SGHKS and CDR2 is YYEKEE (reference sequence). This CDR3 contains 14 residues. The CDR3 spells CASSARGSVEKLFF. In DNA form, the CDR3 reads TGTGCCAGCAGCGCACGTGGGAGTGTTGAAAAACTGTTTTTT.

CDR3 amino acids: CASHIRSGRRRNEQFF. As DNA, the CDR3 is TGTGCCTCCCATATTCGTAGCGGGAGACGGAGGAATGAGCAGTTCTTC. The V gene is TRBV30, the J gene TRBJ2-1; 9 bases align to TRBD2. The CDR3 spans 16 residues. Per germline, CDR1 GTSNPN and CDR2 SVGIG (reference sequence). With V trimmed by 7 bases and J by 7 bases, 17 bases remained unmatched.

The chain links TRBV11-2 to TRBJ2-1, with TRBD2 as a possible D gene (5 bases). Trimming cost V 3 bases and J 3 bases, with 15 bases left between them. CDR1 is SGHAT, CDR2 FQNNGV, per germline. The CDR3 is 16 residues long. CDR3 in DNA: TGTGCCAGCAGCTTGGGCTCGGGAAGAATCTACAATGAGCAGTTCTTC. Translating it yields CASSLGSGRIYNEQFF.

The genes are TRBV18 and TRBJ2-1, with 12 bases aligning to TRBD2. This CDR3 region has 15 residues. V lost 6 bases and J lost 3; bases outside the gene matches: 3. Germline-derived CDR1 and CDR2 are KGHSH and LQKENI. The CDR3 DNA sequence: TGTGCCAGCTCCTGGACTAGCGGGGACTACAATGAGCAGTTCTTC. It specifies CASSWTSGDYNEQFF.

This rearrangement joins TRBV29-1 to TRBJ2-1, with a tentative D call TRBD2 (7 bases). The CDR3 consists of 14 residues. Per the germline V gene, CDR1 is SQVTM and CDR2 is ANQGSEA. The DNA of the CDR3 is TGCAGTTCTGAGGGGGGGGAAAGCTACAATGAGCAGTTCTTC. Residues: CSSEGGESYNEQFF.

The V and J genes are TRBV6-5 and TRBJ1-5; TRBD1 aligns across 7 bases. This CDR3 region has 14 residues. The V gene end was trimmed by 4 bases and the J gene end by 3 bases; junction bases not matched to a gene: 3. The germline V gene has CDR1 MNHEY and CDR2 SVGAGI. The DNA for the CDR3 is TGTGCCAGCAGTTGGGACAGCCACAATCAGCCCCAGCATTTT. Translated, it gives CASSWDSHNQPQHF.

The gene calls are TRBV5-4 and TRBJ2-3; D might be TRBD1 (6 bases). The germline CDR1 and CDR2 sequences are SGHNT and YYREEE (reference sequence). V was cut by 2 bases and J by 3 bases, with 7 bases left in between. The CDR3 consists of 13 residues. The CDR3 region is CASSFRGTDTQYF. As DNA, the CDR3 is TGTGCCAGCAGCTTTAGGGGGACAGATACGCAGTATTTT. Drawing the rest from reference TRBV5-4 and TRBJ2-3, the complete variable domain is ETGVTQSPTHLIKTRGQQVTLRCSSQSGHNTVSWYQQALGQGPQFIFQYYREEENGRGNFPPRFSGLQFPNYSSELNVNALELDDSALYLCASSFRGTDTQYFGPGTRLTVL.

The V gene is TRBV27, the J gene TRBJ2-7, with D hard to call. This CDR3 comprises 11 residues. CDR1 and CDR2 (germline): MNHEY, SMNVEV (reference sequence). Trimming took 4 bases from V and 5 from J, leaving 6 bases between them. This CDR3 reads CASSSGHEQYV. CDR3 bases: TGTGCCAGCAGTTCTGGGCACGAGCAGTACGTC.

The V and J genes are TRBV28 and TRBJ1-5, with TRBD1 as a possible D gene (6 bases). Per the germline V gene, CDR1 is MDHEN and CDR2 is SYDVKM. CDR3 length: 14 residues. The ends were cut back, 6 bases at V and 1 base at J, with 10 bases in the middle. The CDR3 is CASSYQGSNQPQHF. The CDR3 DNA sequence: TGTGCCAGCAGCTACCAGGGGAGCAATCAGCCCCAGCATTTT.

The V call is TRBV18, the J call TRBJ1-1; D gene ambiguous. Germline CDR1 and CDR2: KGHSH and LQKENI. The CDR3 is made up of 14 amino acids. V was clipped by 3 bases and J by 3 bases, with 11 bases between them. The CDR3, as DNA: TGTGCCAGCTCACCCCCAGTCGGGGACACTGAAGCTTTCTTT. Translating gives CASSPPVGDTEAFF.

This chain joins TRBV9 and TRBJ1-2; D gene unclear. The CDR3 sequence is 13 residues long. Trimming pared 9 bases from V and 2 bases from J, leaving 14 bases between. Germline loops: CDR1 SGDLS, CDR2 YYNGEE. The CDR3 DNA is TGTGCCACCGCAAGTGGGAGGAACTATGGCTACACCTTC. Amino acids: CATASGRNYGYTF.